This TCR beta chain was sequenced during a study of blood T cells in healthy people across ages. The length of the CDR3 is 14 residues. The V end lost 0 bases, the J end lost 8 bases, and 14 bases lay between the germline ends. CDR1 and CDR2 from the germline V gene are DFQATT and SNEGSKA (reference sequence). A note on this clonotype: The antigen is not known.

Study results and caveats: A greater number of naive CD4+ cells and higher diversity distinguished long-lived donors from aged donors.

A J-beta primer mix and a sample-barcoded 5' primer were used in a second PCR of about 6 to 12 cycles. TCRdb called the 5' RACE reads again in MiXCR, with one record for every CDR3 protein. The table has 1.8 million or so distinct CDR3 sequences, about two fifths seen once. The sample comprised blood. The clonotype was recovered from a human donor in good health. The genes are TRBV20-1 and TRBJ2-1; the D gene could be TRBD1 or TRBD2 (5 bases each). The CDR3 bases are TGCAGTGCTAGAGATGGGAGCTGGGGCTATGAGCAGTTCTTC. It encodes CSARDGSWGYEQFF.